The 5 T cell receptor beta chains reported below all come from one sample, sequenced in a study of blood T cells in healthy people across ages (dated by TCRdb to about 2015). Libraries were constructed by 5' RACE. A second PCR of about 6 to 11 cycles was performed with a sample-barcoded 5' primer and a J-beta primer mix. The public reads were reanalyzed by TCRdb: fastp trimming at Q25, MiXCR alignment, in-frame beta chains only. CDR3 protein duplicates are merged, each entry listing the most common genes and DNA. The sample profile shows 1,800,000 or so distinct CDR3 sequences; around 40% of them were found once. The ten largest account for 23% of the sample. The material sequenced was blood. These TCRs come from a human donor in good health.

The chain links TRBV7-3 to TRBJ2-3; 7 bases line up with TRBD1. The V gene end was trimmed by 5 bases and the J gene end by 2 bases; junction bases not matched to a gene: 22. The CDR3 spans 20 residues. CDR1 SGHTA and CDR2 FQGTGA come from the germline V gene. CDR3 in amino acids: CASSPKGVPPGTDLTDTQYF. CDR3 bases: TGTGCCAGCAGCCCCAAAGGGGTACCCCCAGGGACAGACCTCACAGATACGCAGTATTTT.

This clonotype was detected once. Here the CDR3 reads CASTRGPREQETQYF. CDR3 DNA: TGTGCCAGCACAAGGGGGCCCAGGGAACAAGAGACCCAGTACTTC. V is TRBV3-1 and J is TRBJ2-5; 7 nucleotides match TRBD1. Trimming cost V 7 bases and J 2 bases; bases outside gene matches: 10. CDR1 is LGHDT, CDR2 YNNKEL, per germline (reference sequence). The CDR3 sequence is 15 residues long.

The chain links TRBV6-1 to TRBJ2-1, with TRBD1 matching 11 bases. Trimming removed 4 bases from V and 8 bases from J; junction bases left unmatched: 4. CDR1 is MNHNS, CDR2 SASEGT, per germline. The CDR3 loop spans 14 amino acids. CDR3 residues: CASSVDRGQDEQFF. In DNA, the CDR3 is TGTGCCAGCAGTGTGGACAGGGGGCAGGATGAGCAGTTCTTC.

V and J are TRBV12-3 or TRBV12-4 and TRBJ2-4; unclear D gene. The J call is uncertain, as TRBJ2-7 better fits the DNA end. CDR3 length: 11 amino acids. CDR3 protein: CASSSQNEQYF. The CDR3 bases are TGTGCCAGCAGTTCCCAGAACGAGCAGTACTTC.

This clonotype was detected a few times. The chain uses TRBV7-9 and TRBJ2-7; either TRBD1 or TRBD2 may supply D (6 bases each). CDR1 is SEHNR, CDR2 FQNEAQ, per germline (reference sequence). The CDR3 has 16 amino acids. Trimming stripped 0 bases from V and 1 base from J, with 13 bases between. CDR3 sequence (DNA): TGTGCCAGCAGCTTAGCGGGCGGGACAAATTCCTACGAGCAGTACTTC. Residues: CASSLAGGTNSYEQYF.